A single sample gave rise to the 2 T cell receptor beta chains below, sequenced in a study of beta chain features in type 1 diabetes. General study results and limits: Type 1 diabetes patients showed a moderate but significant shortening of TCRB CDR3s in all four CD4+ subsets.

No cognate antigen is known for these TCRs. Expressed TCRB transcripts were sequenced after all isolated RNA was converted to cDNA. Data came from immunoSEQ multiplex PCR; TCRdb stores just in-frame clones and leaves some out. The sample has about 340,000 clones, about 13% seen once. Source material: naive CD4+ T cells from blood. The origin of the receptors is a woman between 18 and 29 years old with type 1 diabetes.

This clone was seen only a few times. The rearrangement uses TRBV10-1 and TRBJ2-3; 12 bases line up with TRBD2. V trimming: 5 bases; J trimming: 4 bases; junction bases outside the gene matches: 4. Germline V gene sequence: CDR1 WNHNN, CDR2 SYGVQD (reference sequence). The CDR3 contains 15 residues. CDR3 protein: CASSYGTSGSDTQYF. For the CDR3, the DNA is TGCGCCAGCAGTTACGGGACTAGCGGGTCAGATACGCAGTATTTT.

About this clone: Other DNA variants within this sample encode the same CDR3. The J gene is TRBJ1-2, the V gene TRBV28; D is unresolved. The CDR3 contains 12 residues. Per germline, CDR1 MDHEN and CDR2 SYDVKM. The germline V and J ends were trimmed by 3 bases and 4 bases, with 6 bases remaining between them. CDR3 in DNA: TGTGCCAGCAGTTTGGGGAGCTATGGCTACACCTTC. Translation gives CASSLGSYGYTF.